This entry lists 25 T cell receptor beta chains sequenced from one sample in a study of T cell responses to AZD1222 COVID-19 vaccine. Clones were read by immunoSEQ multiplex PCR, and TCRdb kept only the in-frame ones, dropping some. The sample has some 30,000 clones, about nine tenths seen once. This material consisted of peripheral blood, taken on day 0 of AZD1222 vaccination. Receptor source: an adult in good health.

This chain connects TRBV7-6 to TRBJ1-1, with 10 nucleotides matching TRBD1. CDR1 and CDR2 (germline): SGHVS, FNYEAQ. Trimming cost V 5 bases and J 6 bases; bases outside gene matches: 12. The CDR3 consists of 16 residues. The CDR3, as DNA: TGTGCCAGCAGCGACTCCGGGACAGGGGACCATGCTGAAGCTTTCTTT. It is translated as CASSDSGTGDHAEAFF.

The V gene is TRBV27, the J gene TRBJ2-3; D perhaps matches TRBD1 (7 bases). V was pared by 5 bases and J by 6 bases, with 9 bases between. The CDR3 has 12 amino acids. CDR1 and CDR2 from the germline V gene are MNHEY and SMNVEV (reference sequence). DNA of the CDR3: TGTGCCAGCAGTCCAGGGGGGGATACGCAGTATTTT. It encodes CASSPGGDTQYF.

This chain joins TRBV5-4 and TRBJ1-2, with a weak D call TRBD1 (6 bases). V was clipped by 4 bases and J by 5 bases, with 12 bases between them. CDR1 and CDR2 (germline): SGHNT, YYREEE (reference sequence). This CDR3 region has 13 residues. The CDR3 loop reads CASSQQGRYGYTF. In DNA, the CDR3 is TGTGCCAGCAGCCAGCAGGGGAGGTATGGCTACACCTTC.

The rearrangement joins TRBV3-1 (or the pseudogene TRBV3-2) to TRBJ2-1; a possible D gene is TRBD1 (6 bases). Germline V lookup: CDR1 LGHDT, CDR2 YNNKEL (reference sequence). Trimming cost V 1 base and J 5 bases, with 12 bases left between them. The CDR3 loop spans 15 amino acids. The CDR3 here is CASSQALTGHNEQFF. The CDR3 DNA follows: TGTGCCAGCAGCCAAGCCTTGACAGGCCACAATGAGCAGTTCTTC.

The chain links TRBV30 to TRBJ2-6, with D perhaps TRBD2 (6 bases). V lost 0 bases and J lost 2, with 8 bases in between. Per the germline V gene, CDR1 is GTSNPN and CDR2 is SVGIG (reference sequence). This CDR3 comprises 15 residues. CDR3 protein: CAWSVGGAGANVLTF. CDR3 DNA: TGTGCCTGGAGTGTAGGAGGGGCTGGGGCCAACGTCCTGACTTTC. The full variable domain, with the rest looked up from reference TRBV30 and TRBJ2-6, is SQTIHQWPATLVQPVGSPLSLECTVEGTSNPNLYWYRQAAGRGLQLLFYSVGIGQISSEVPQNLSASRPQDRQFILSSKKLLLSDSGFYLCAWSVGGAGANVLTFGAGSRLTVL.

The V call is TRBV10-1, the J call TRBJ2-3; 8 nucleotides align to TRBD2. V shed 3 bases and J 2 bases; nucleotides not matched to a gene: 7. The V gene's germline CDR1 is WNHNN and CDR2 SYGVQD (reference sequence). The CDR3 loop spans 16 amino acids. CDR3 sequence (DNA): TGCGCCAGCAGTGACTCTGCTAGCGGGCTCACAGATACGCAGTATTTT. As protein: CASSDSASGLTDTQYF.

V usage is TRBV10-1 and J usage is TRBJ2-3, with 8 bases matching TRBD1. From germline, CDR1 is WNHNN and CDR2 SYGVQD (reference sequence). Trimming removed 4 bases from V and 4 bases from J; junction bases left unmatched: 7. The CDR3 sequence is 15 residues long. The CDR3 sequence is CASSGRTGIPDTQYF. The CDR3 DNA is TGCGCCAGCAGTGGTAGGACAGGGATCCCAGATACGCAGTATTTT.

The chain is built from TRBV3-1 (or the pseudogene TRBV3-2) and TRBJ1-2, with D tentatively TRBD1 (5 bases). The length of the CDR3 is 13 residues. CDR1 is LGHDT and CDR2 is YNNKEL in the germline V gene (reference sequence). V was trimmed by 3 bases and J by 0 bases, leaving 5 bases between them. The CDR3 DNA reads as TGTGCCAGCAGCCAGGGGGCTAACTATGGCTACACCTTC. Translating gives CASSQGANYGYTF.

This clone was picked up one time. The chain combines TRBV5-5 with TRBJ2-7, with D tentatively TRBD1 (6 bases). Germline CDR1 SGHKS, CDR2 YYEKEE (reference sequence). This CDR3 has 15 residues. Trimming left V 4 bases short and J 5 bases short, with 19 bases between. CDR3 protein: CASSPTTGILDEQYF. The CDR3 DNA is TGTGCCAGCAGCCCAACTACAGGGATCCTCGACGAGCAGTACTTC.

The V call is TRBV19, the J call TRBJ2-7, with 11 bases that match TRBD2. The CDR3 length is 15 residues. J gave up 0 bases and V 4 bases, and 2 bases lay outside the gene matches. The germline CDR1 and CDR2 sequences are LNHDA and SQIVND (reference sequence). The CDR3 bases are TGTGCCAGTAGTACTCTAGCGGGGGGCTCCTACGAGCAGTACTTC. Protein sequence: CASSTLAGGSYEQYF.

The rearrangement joins TRBV13 to TRBJ1-2; 11 nucleotides line up with TRBD1. With 7 bases clipped from V and 2 bases from J, the junction kept 3 bases outside the gene matches. The CDR3 has 14 amino acids. Germline V gene sequence: CDR1 PRHDT, CDR2 FYEKMQ (reference sequence). In DNA form, the CDR3 reads TGTGCCAGCACCAGGACAGGGGGCAACTATGGCTACACCTTC. Translating it yields CASTRTGGNYGYTF.

J is TRBJ1-5 and V is TRBV6-5, with D perhaps matching TRBD1 (5 bases). Trimming shortened V by 7 bases and J by 6 bases, and 16 bases separated the two germline ends. Germline V gene data show CDR1 as MNHEY and CDR2 as SVGAGI. This CDR3 comprises 14 residues. DNA for the CDR3: TGTGCCAGCATCCGGCAGGGCACGGGTCAGCCCCAGCATTTT. Its protein is CASIRQGTGQPQHF.

The chain uses TRBV9 and TRBJ1-1; 10 nucleotides line up with TRBD1. Trimming cost V 0 bases and J 10 bases; bases outside gene matches: 6. Looked up from germline, CDR1 is SGDLS and CDR2 is YYNGEE. The CDR3 length is 14 residues. CDR3 amino acids: CASSVEVGTGVAFF. For the CDR3, the DNA is TGTGCCAGCAGCGTAGAGGTCGGGACAGGGGTAGCTTTCTTT.

This chain links TRBV11-2 with TRBJ1-1; D unresolved. Deletions cut 3 bases from V and 1 base from J, with 12 bases between. Germline values: CDR1 SGHAT, CDR2 FQNNGV. The CDR3 covers 15 residues. CDR3 DNA sequence: TGTGCCAGCAGCTTTAGCACAGAGCAGAACACTGAAGCTTTCTTT. The encoded protein is CASSFSTEQNTEAFF.

The chain is built from TRBV7-2 and TRBJ2-1, with TRBD2 matching over 7 bases. The CDR3 length is 14 residues. J lost 15 bases, V lost 1 base, and 12 bases had no gene match. The germline CDR1 and CDR2 sequences are SGHTA and FQGNSA. This CDR3 reads CASSLVRRGGPTFF. The CDR3 nucleotides are TGTGCCAGCAGCTTAGTACGGCGGGGAGGGCCAACGTTCTTC. Drawing the rest from reference TRBV7-2 and TRBJ2-1, the complete variable domain is GAGVSQSPSNKVTEKGKDVELRCDPISGHTALYWYRQSLGQGLEFLIYFQGNSAPDKSGLPSDRFSAERTGGSVSTLTIQRTQQEDSAVYLCASSLVRRGGPTFFGPGTRLTVL.

This chain uses TRBV4-3 with TRBJ1-2; 7 nucleotides match TRBD1. J gave up 6 bases and V 1 base, and 14 bases lay outside the gene matches. The CDR3 covers 17 residues. CDR1 and CDR2 from the germline V gene are LGHNA and YSLEER. The CDR3 DNA sequence: TGCGCCAGCAGCCAAGCCCCTTTTTTAGTAACAGGGGATGGCTACACCTTC. This encodes CASSQAPFLVTGDGYTF.

V gene TRBV7-8 combines with J gene TRBJ1-5; D unclear. The CDR3 sequence is 17 residues long. V was pared by 1 base and J by 0 bases, with 13 bases between. The germline V gene encodes CDR1 SGHVS and CDR2 FQNEAQ. Here the CDR3 DNA reads TGTGCCAGCAGCTTAGATCAGGTCCCCCATAGCAATCAGCCCCAGCATTTT. Translation: CASSLDQVPHSNQPQHF.

The rearrangement uses TRBV9 and TRBJ1-1, with D possibly TRBD1 on 5 matching bases. The germline V and J ends were trimmed by 6 bases and 5 bases, with 17 bases remaining between them. Germline loops: CDR1 SGDLS, CDR2 YYNGEE. This CDR3 contains 14 residues. The CDR3 coding sequence is TGTGCCAGCACGAAAGGACAAGCGGTTACTGAAGCTTTCTTT. Protein sequence: CASTKGQAVTEAFF. The full variable domain, its missing parts supplied by reference TRBV9 and TRBJ1-1, is DSGVTQTPKHLITATGQRVTLRCSPRSGDLSVYWYQQSLDQGLQFLIQYYNGEERAKGNILERFSAQQFPDLHSELNLSSLELGDSALYFCASTKGQAVTEAFFGQGTRLTVV.

The chain links TRBV7-2 to TRBJ1-2, with D perhaps matching TRBD1 (5 bases). Germline assignment: CDR1 SGHTA and CDR2 FQGNSA. V was shortened by 0 bases and J by 1 base, with 9 bases between the two germline ends. The CDR3 is 15 residues long. As DNA, the CDR3 is TGTGCCAGCAGCTTAGCAAGGACAAATAACTATGGCTACACCTTC. The encoded protein is CASSLARTNNYGYTF.

The CDR3 nucleotides are TGTGCCAGCAGCTTCCTGACAGGGCCCGCCGTTAACTATGGCTACACCTTC. Translated: CASSFLTGPAVNYGYTF. This sequence joins TRBV7-9 and TRBJ1-2, with 7 bases matching TRBD1. The CDR3 loop spans 17 amino acids. The germline V gene has CDR1 SEHNR and CDR2 FQNEAQ (reference sequence). The trim removed 3 bases at V and 1 base at J, leaving 11 bases unmatched.

This chain joins TRBV12-3 or TRBV12-4 and TRBJ1-2; D gene ambiguous. V lost 2 bases and J lost 0, with 4 bases in between. CDR3 length: 13 residues. CDR3 sequence reads: CASSLSPNYGYTF. CDR3 nucleotides: TGTGCCAGCAGTTTATCTCCTAACTATGGCTACACCTTC.

The V and J genes are TRBV19 and TRBJ1-2; D remains unclear. Germline CDR1 is LNHDA and CDR2 is SQIVND (reference sequence). The V end was cut by 4 bases, the J end by 0 bases, with 3 bases between. The CDR3 contains 12 residues. The CDR3 DNA follows: TGTGCCAGTAGTAGAACTAACTATGGCTACACCTTC. Translated: CASSRTNYGYTF.

J is TRBJ1-2 and V is TRBV27; D is perhaps TRBD1 (6 bases). V gave up 3 bases and J gave up 4 bases, with 18 bases separating them. The CDR3 sequence is 16 residues long. Germline V CDR1 and CDR2: MNHEY, SMNVEV (reference sequence). The DNA of the CDR3 is TGTGCCAGCAGTTTTTCCGGGACAAAAATTTTCTATGGCTACACCTTC. The encoded protein is CASSFSGTKIFYGYTF.

J is TRBJ1-1 and V is TRBV10-3; D is unresolved. CDR1 is ENHRY and CDR2 is SYGVKD in the germline V gene. This CDR3 is built from 14 residues. The V end was cut by 0 bases, the J end by 4 bases, with 9 bases between. CDR3 sequence: CAISESGSSTEAFF. The CDR3 bases are TGTGCCATCAGTGAGTCCGGGTCTTCCACTGAAGCTTTCTTT.

The J gene is TRBJ2-1, the V gene TRBV29-1; D unclear. Per the germline V gene, CDR1 is SQVTM and CDR2 is ANQGSEA. The CDR3 extends over 12 amino acids. The germline V and J ends were trimmed by 1 base and 8 bases, with 9 bases remaining between them. CDR3 amino acids: CSVEGEVYEQFF. The DNA of the CDR3 is TGCAGCGTTGAAGGGGAAGTTTATGAGCAGTTCTTC.